The TCR beta chain described here comes from a study of monozygotic twins with inflammatory bowel disease. The study, taken as a whole, reports: Subtypes among T cells remained indistinguishable. Especially where disease activity was present, IBD patients had fewer clonotypes in common with others than healthy twins did.

TCRdb reprocessed the 5' RACE reads; each CDR3 protein has one entry and no DNA is given. The table counts approximately 110,000 distinct CDR3 sequences; 12% lies in the top ten. Worth noting for this clonotype: The antigen is not known.

The CDR3 is 18 amino acids. CDR1 is LGHNA and CDR2 is YNFKEQ in the germline V gene. The V and J genes are TRBV4-2 and TRBJ1-3; as DNA is missing, the TRBD1 call by TCRdb cannot be tested. The sequencing input was blood. The origin of this receptor is a human donor with ulcerative colitis or Crohn's disease, or a healthy co-twin of an affected twin (not recorded which). CDR3 loop: CASSLPVRGRDPGNTIYF.